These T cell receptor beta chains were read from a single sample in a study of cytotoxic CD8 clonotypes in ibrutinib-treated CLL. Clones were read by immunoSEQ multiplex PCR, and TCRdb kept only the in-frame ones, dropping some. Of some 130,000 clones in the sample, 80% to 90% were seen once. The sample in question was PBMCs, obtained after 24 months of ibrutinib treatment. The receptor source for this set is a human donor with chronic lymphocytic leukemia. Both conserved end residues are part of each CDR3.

CDR3 protein: CASSISGSSYNEQFF
J gene: TRBJ2-1
V gene: TRBV19

CDR3 protein: CASSSGLASNQPQHF
J gene: TRBJ1-5
V gene: TRBV6-1

CDR3 protein: CASSVAGTGNTIYF
J gene: TRBJ1-3
V gene: TRBV9

CDR3 protein: CSVDRDRGRADTQYF
J gene: TRBJ2-3
V gene: TRBV29-1

CDR3 protein: CASSSAVSYEQYF
J gene: TRBJ2-7
V gene: TRBV5-4

CDR3 protein: CASSFKRVGEQYF
J gene: TRBJ2-7
V gene: TRBV7-2

CDR3 protein: CASSYERESYNEQFF
J gene: TRBJ2-1
V gene: TRBV6-5

CDR3 protein: CASSISQGRGDTQYF
J gene: TRBJ2-3
V gene: TRBV7-6

CDR3 protein: CASSPNSNQPQHF
J gene: TRBJ1-5
V gene: TRBV7-3

CDR3 protein: CASSRNSGANVLTF
J gene: TRBJ2-6
V gene: TRBV27

CDR3 protein: CASSPRGQIGGETQYF
J gene: TRBJ2-5
V gene: TRBV7-2

CDR3 protein: CASSDRRGSGELFF
J gene: TRBJ2-2
V gene: TRBV6-1

CDR3 protein: CASSLGGSSGNTIYF
J gene: TRBJ1-3
V gene: TRBV5-1

CDR3 protein: CASSPPATVNQPQHF
J gene: TRBJ1-5
V gene: TRBV18

CDR3 protein: CASSLEFGAHQPQHF
J gene: TRBJ1-5
V gene: TRBV7-2

CDR3 protein: CASSIVGGANVLTF
J gene: TRBJ2-6
V gene: TRBV19

CDR3 protein: CASSPDGLAGSTDTQYF
J gene: TRBJ2-3
V gene: TRBV5-4

CDR3 protein: CAIRNRGLDEQFF
J gene: TRBJ2-1
V gene: TRBV10-3

CDR3 protein: CASSQDRQALRTIYF
J gene: TRBJ1-3
V gene: TRBV4-2

CDR3 protein: CAWRLMNTEAFF
J gene: TRBJ1-1
V gene: TRBV30

CDR3 protein: CASSNGQGSYGYTF
J gene: TRBJ1-2
V gene: TRBV6-5

CDR3 protein: CASSQDWAGTPKNTEAFF
J gene: TRBJ1-1
V gene: TRBV4-2

CDR3 protein: CAIRDGGMSRETQYF
J gene: TRBJ2-5
V gene: TRBV10-3

CDR3 protein: CASRRTASGTYEQYF
J gene: TRBJ2-7
V gene: TRBV27

CDR3 protein: CASSLGGPLTYEQYF
J gene: TRBJ2-7
V gene: TRBV7-2

CDR3 protein: CSASRGGESNYGYTF
J gene: TRBJ1-2
V gene: TRBV29-1

CDR3 protein: CAITGEEQLGYTF
J gene: TRBJ1-2
V gene: TRBV10-3

CDR3 protein: CSVVRETSYNEQFF
J gene: TRBJ2-1
V gene: TRBV29-1

CDR3 protein: CASRRDGRNQPQHF
J gene: TRBJ1-5
V gene: TRBV10-2

CDR3 protein: CASSQSTGTSGGHTDTQYF
J gene: TRBJ2-3
V gene: TRBV18

CDR3 protein: CASSPGGNYGYTF
J gene: TRBJ1-2
V gene: TRBV18

CDR3 protein: CASSRQGFAYEQYF
J gene: TRBJ2-7
V gene: TRBV6-6

CDR3 protein: CASSPTGTSGYNEQFF
J gene: TRBJ2-1
V gene: TRBV6-6

CDR3 protein: CASYSSGTGFTEAFF
J gene: TRBJ1-1
V gene: TRBV28

CDR3 protein: CASAQGYQNYEQYF
J gene: TRBJ2-7
V gene: TRBV19

CDR3 protein: CASSAKVGGTGSYGYTF
J gene: TRBJ1-2
V gene: TRBV9

CDR3 protein: CASSLLVGPANYGYTF
J gene: TRBJ1-2
V gene: TRBV28

CDR3 protein: CASSLADYTIYF
J gene: TRBJ1-3
V gene: TRBV7-8

CDR3 protein: CASSERLAGGALAKNIQYF
J gene: TRBJ2-4
V gene: TRBV6-1

CDR3 protein: CASSPSRRVNEQFF
J gene: TRBJ2-1
V gene: TRBV7-3

CDR3 protein: CASSVTQGAVTF
J gene: TRBJ1-2
V gene: TRBV9

CDR3 protein: CASSKGQSNYGYTF
J gene: TRBJ1-2
V gene: TRBV28

CDR3 protein: CASSLEGGDEQFF
J gene: TRBJ2-1
V gene: TRBV19

CDR3 protein: CASSSLGGMNTEAFF
J gene: TRBJ1-1
V gene: TRBV7-3

CDR3 protein: CASSAGGSYNEQFF
J gene: TRBJ2-1
V gene: TRBV6-1

CDR3 protein: CASSNRDNWNTEAFF
J gene: TRBJ1-1
V gene: TRBV6-1

CDR3 protein: CAAPGQNNEQFF
J gene: TRBJ2-1
V gene: TRBV2

CDR3 protein: CSVDGGGQGRSEAFF
J gene: TRBJ1-1
V gene: TRBV29-1

CDR3 protein: CASSSLAGGPDEGQFF
J gene: TRBJ2-1
V gene: TRBV4-3

CDR3 protein: CASSLSEGPDTQYF
J gene: TRBJ2-3
V gene: TRBV27

CDR3 protein: CASSQQGVRNQPQHF
J gene: TRBJ1-5
V gene: TRBV16

CDR3 protein: CASSLYFGSTDTQYF
J gene: TRBJ2-3
V gene: TRBV7-2

CDR3 protein: CASSLDSGGQETQYF
J gene: TRBJ2-5
V gene: TRBV5-1

CDR3 protein: CASRGGTGVLGNEKLFF
J gene: TRBJ1-4
V gene: TRBV28

CDR3 protein: CASSLVGREQYF
J gene: TRBJ2-7
V gene: TRBV11-1

CDR3 protein: CASSSPRTGWGDGYTF
J gene: TRBJ1-2
V gene: TRBV28

CDR3 protein: CATSGESSGNTIYF
J gene: TRBJ1-3
V gene: TRBV15

CDR3 protein: CASTGQGNSPLHF
J gene: TRBJ1-6
V gene: TRBV14

CDR3 protein: CASSFGTGNLEGYTF
J gene: TRBJ1-2
V gene: TRBV28